The present T cell receptor beta chain was sequenced within a study of T cell responses to AZD1222 COVID-19 vaccine. Study-level points and caveats: Vaccine-related CD4 TCRs covered spike, predominating at 160-218 and 743-854.

This CDR3 is 14 amino acids long. Germline CDR1 SEHNR, CDR2 FQNEAQ (reference sequence). Trimming cost V 5 bases and J 8 bases; bases outside gene matches: 6. Clones were sequenced by immunoSEQ multiplex PCR, and TCRdb holds only the in-frame ones, with some missing. The sample gives approximately 140,000 clones, roughly nine tenths of which show up once; about 7.5% is in the top ten. Concerning this clone itself: Its target is unknown.

V gene TRBV7-9 combines with J gene TRBJ1-4; TRBD1 matches at 9 bases. The clonotype originates from an adult who received the MenACWY meningococcal vaccine as a control. The sequencing here drew on peripheral blood, taken 28 days after the second dose of the MenACWY control vaccine. The CDR3: CASSNHRGREKLFF. The CDR3 DNA sequence: TGTGCCAGCAGCAACCACAGGGGGCGCGAAAAACTGTTTTTT.